These 3 T cell receptor beta chains were sequenced from one sample in a study of cytotoxic CD8 clonotypes in ibrutinib-treated CLL. Sequenced by immunoSEQ multiplex PCR; TCRdb stores in-frame clones only, minus some. The sample consists of 150,000 or so clones, approximately 80% of them appearing once. Specimen: PBMCs, collected after 36 months of ibrutinib treatment. These receptors were obtained from a human donor with chronic lymphocytic leukemia.

V usage is TRBV27 and J usage is TRBJ1-5; D might be TRBD1 (5 bases). Trimming took 10 bases from V and 0 from J, leaving 10 bases between them. The CDR3 is made up of 13 amino acids. Per the germline V gene, CDR1 is MNHEY and CDR2 is SMNVEV (reference sequence). The CDR3 DNA sequence: TGTGCCACCAGGGCTTATAGCAATCAGCCCCAGCATTTT. It yields the protein CATRAYSNQPQHF.

The chain is built from TRBV7-9 and TRBJ2-6, with D unresolved. V lost 1 base to trimming and J lost 1 base, with 5 bases between them. Germline assignment: CDR1 SEHNR and CDR2 FQNEAQ (reference sequence). The CDR3 covers 15 residues. The CDR3 nucleotides read TGTGCCAGCAGCTTAGGACTGTCTGGGGCCAACGTCCTGACTTTC. This codes for CASSLGLSGANVLTF.

This clone has only one observation. This chain connects TRBV5-1 to TRBJ2-1; D perhaps matches TRBD2 (5 bases). From germline, CDR1 is SGHRS and CDR2 YFSETQ. V was cut by 0 bases and J by 5 bases, with 12 bases left in between. The CDR3 contains 15 residues. This chain's CDR3 is CASSLERVGDNEQFF. The CDR3 bases are TGCGCCAGCAGCTTGGAAAGGGTGGGAGACAATGAGCAGTTCTTC.